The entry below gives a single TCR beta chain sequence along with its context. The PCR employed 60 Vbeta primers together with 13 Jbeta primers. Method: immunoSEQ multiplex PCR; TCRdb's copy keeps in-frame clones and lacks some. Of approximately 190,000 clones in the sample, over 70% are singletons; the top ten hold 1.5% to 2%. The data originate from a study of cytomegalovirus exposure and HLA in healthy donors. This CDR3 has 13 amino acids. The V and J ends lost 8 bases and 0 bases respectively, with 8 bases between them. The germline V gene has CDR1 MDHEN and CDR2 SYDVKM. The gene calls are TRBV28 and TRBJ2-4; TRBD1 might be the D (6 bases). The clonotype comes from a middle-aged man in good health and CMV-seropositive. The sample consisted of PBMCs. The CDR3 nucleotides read TGTGCCAGCCTAGGGGGAGCCAAAAACATTCAGTACTTC. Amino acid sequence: CASLGGAKNIQYF.